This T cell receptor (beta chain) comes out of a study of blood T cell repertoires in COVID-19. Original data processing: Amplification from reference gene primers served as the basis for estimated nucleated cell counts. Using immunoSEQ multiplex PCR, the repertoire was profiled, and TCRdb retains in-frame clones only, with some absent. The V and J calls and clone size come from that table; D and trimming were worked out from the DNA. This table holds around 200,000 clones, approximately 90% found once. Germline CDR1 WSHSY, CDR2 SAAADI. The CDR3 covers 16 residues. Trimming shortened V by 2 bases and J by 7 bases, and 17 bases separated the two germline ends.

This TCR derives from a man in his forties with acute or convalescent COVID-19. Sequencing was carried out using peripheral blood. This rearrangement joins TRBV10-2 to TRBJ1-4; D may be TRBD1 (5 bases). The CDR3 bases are TGCGCCAGCAGTGAGGTCCAGGGCGGAGGGAGTGAAAAACTGTTTTTT. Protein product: CASSEVQGGGSEKLFF.